This T cell receptor (beta chain) came from a study of cytomegalovirus exposure and HLA in healthy donors. Study-wide results and limits: Some TCR beta chains (164 of them) were listed as cytomegalovirus-associated. The productive fraction for most TCR beta V segments was about 87% or about 30% in an earlier analysis. TCR beta sequences reportedly predicted most subjects' HLA-A and HLA-B alleles accurately. Differences between HLA loci emerged in a later analysis of TCR association rates, with DRB1 most and HLA-C fewest.

Primers included in the PCR were 60 Vbeta and 13 Jbeta primers. This table comes from immunoSEQ multiplex PCR, and its TCRdb copy is limited to in-frame clones, with some not included. The sample has about 110,000 clones; around four fifths are singletons. With regard to this clone: Its antigen remains unknown.

This sequence was found in a woman aged 40 to 55 in good health and CMV-seropositive. What was sequenced was PBMCs.

CDR3 coding DNA: TGTGCCAGCAGCGCAGGGGGATGGGGAGGAAACGCAGATACGCAGTATTTT. It encodes CASSAGGWGGNADTQYF. V and J are TRBV7-9 and TRBJ2-3, with a weak D call TRBD1 (7 bases). Per the germline V gene, CDR1 is SEHNR and CDR2 is FQNEAQ (reference sequence). This CDR3 spans 17 amino acids. The V gene lost 5 bases and the J gene lost 4 bases, with 22 bases spanning the gap. The entire variable domain, with the rest obtained from reference TRBV7-9 and TRBJ2-3, is as follows: DTGVSQNPRHKITKRGQNVTFRCDPISEHNRLYWYRQTLGQGPEFLTYFQNEAQLEKSRLLSDRFSAERPKGSFSTLEIQRTEQGDSAMYLCASSAGGWGGNADTQYFGPGTRLTVL.